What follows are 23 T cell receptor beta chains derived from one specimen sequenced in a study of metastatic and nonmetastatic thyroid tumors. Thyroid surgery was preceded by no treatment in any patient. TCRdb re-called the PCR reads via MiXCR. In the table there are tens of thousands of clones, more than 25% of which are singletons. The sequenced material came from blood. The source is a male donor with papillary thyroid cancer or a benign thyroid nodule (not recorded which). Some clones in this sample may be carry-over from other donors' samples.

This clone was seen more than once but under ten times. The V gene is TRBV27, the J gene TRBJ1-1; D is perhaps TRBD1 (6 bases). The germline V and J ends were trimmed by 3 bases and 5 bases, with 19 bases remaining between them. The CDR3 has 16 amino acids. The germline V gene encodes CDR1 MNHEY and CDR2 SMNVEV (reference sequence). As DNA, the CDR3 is TGTGCCAGCAGTTTTGGGGGGACAAACGAGGTGACTGAAGCTTTCTTT. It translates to CASSFGGTNEVTEAFF.

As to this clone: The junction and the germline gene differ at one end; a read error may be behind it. The DNA of the CDR3 is TGCGCCAGCATCCAAGAACTAGCGGGAGCTACTAAGGATACGCAGTATTTT. Translation: CASIQELAGATKDTQYF. The chain couples TRBV4-1 to TRBJ2-3, with TRBD2 matching over 11 bases. CDR3 size: 17 residues. Germline-derived CDR1 and CDR2 are MGHRA and YSYEKL.

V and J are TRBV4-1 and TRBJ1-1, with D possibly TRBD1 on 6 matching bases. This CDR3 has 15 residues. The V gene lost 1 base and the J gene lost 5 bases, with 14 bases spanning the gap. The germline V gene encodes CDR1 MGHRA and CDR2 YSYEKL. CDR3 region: CASSQVPGAETEAFF. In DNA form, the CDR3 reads TGCGCCAGCAGCCAAGTTCCGGGGGCGGAGACTGAAGCTTTCTTT.

Here the CDR3 reads CASSVRAHTDTQYF. The DNA of the CDR3 is TGTGCCAGCAGCGTCAGGGCCCACACAGATACGCAGTATTTT. The genes are TRBV9 and TRBJ2-3, with D possibly being TRBD1 (5 bases). Deletions cut 2 bases from V and 2 bases from J, with 9 bases between. CDR3 length equals 14 residues. CDR1 is SGDLS, CDR2 YYNGEE, per germline.

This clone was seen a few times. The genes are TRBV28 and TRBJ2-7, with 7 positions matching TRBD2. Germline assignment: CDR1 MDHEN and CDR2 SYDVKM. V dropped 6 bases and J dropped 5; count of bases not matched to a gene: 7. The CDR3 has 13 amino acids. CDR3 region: CASSTTSSNEQYF. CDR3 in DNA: TGTGCCAGCAGCACGACTAGCAGCAACGAGCAGTACTTC.

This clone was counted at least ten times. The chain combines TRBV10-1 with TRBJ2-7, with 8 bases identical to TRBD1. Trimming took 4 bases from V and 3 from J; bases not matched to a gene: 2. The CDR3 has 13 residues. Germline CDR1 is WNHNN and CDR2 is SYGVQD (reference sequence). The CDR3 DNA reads TGCGCCAGCAGTGCGGGACAGGACTACGAGCAGTACGTC. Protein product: CASSAGQDYEQYV.

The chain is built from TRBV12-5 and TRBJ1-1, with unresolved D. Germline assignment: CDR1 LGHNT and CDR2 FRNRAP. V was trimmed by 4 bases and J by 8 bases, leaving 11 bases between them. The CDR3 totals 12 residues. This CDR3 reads CASGSYDGEAFF. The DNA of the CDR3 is TGTGCTAGTGGTTCCTATGACGGAGAAGCTTTCTTT.

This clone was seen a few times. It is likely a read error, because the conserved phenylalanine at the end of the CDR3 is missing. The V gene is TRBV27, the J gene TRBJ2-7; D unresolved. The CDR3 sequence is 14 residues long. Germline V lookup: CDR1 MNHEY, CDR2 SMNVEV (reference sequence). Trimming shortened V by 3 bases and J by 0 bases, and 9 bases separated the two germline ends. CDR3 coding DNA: TGTGCCAGCAGTTTTACGGCGAACTCCTACGAGCAGTACCTC. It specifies CASSFTANSYEQYL.

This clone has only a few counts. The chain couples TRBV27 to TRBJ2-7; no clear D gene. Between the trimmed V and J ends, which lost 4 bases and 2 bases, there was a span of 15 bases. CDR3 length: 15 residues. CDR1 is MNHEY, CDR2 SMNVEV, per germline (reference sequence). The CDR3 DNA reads TGTGCCAGCAGTTGGATTGGGCAGGCCACCTACGAGCAGTACTTC. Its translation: CASSWIGQATYEQYF.

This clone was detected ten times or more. The CDR3 DNA is TGTGCCAGCAGCTCCCCGAACAGCGGAGATACGCAGTATTTT. It is translated as CASSSPNSGDTQYF. The chain couples TRBV5-4 to TRBJ2-3, with D possibly matching TRBD2 (5 bases). This CDR3 is 14 amino acids long. Germline V lookup: CDR1 SGHNT, CDR2 YYREEE (reference sequence). Trimming took off 3 bases at V and 5 bases at J, with 13 bases between the two ends.

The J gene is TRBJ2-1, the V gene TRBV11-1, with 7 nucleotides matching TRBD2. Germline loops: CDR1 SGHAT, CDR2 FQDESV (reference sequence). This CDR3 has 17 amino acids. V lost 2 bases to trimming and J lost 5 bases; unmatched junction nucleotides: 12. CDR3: CASSLQLGLAENNEQFF. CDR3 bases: TGTGCCAGCAGCTTACAGTTGGGTCTAGCGGAGAACAATGAGCAGTTCTTC.

CDR3 in DNA: TGTGCCAGCTCACCACCCGGGGCTTCGGCCTCCCCGGGTGGCAATGAGCAGTTCTTC. This encodes CASSPPGASASPGGNEQFF. The V gene is TRBV18, the J gene TRBJ2-1, with D possibly called TRBD1 or TRBD2 (5 bases each). The CDR3 has 19 amino acids. Trimming removed 0 bases from V and 6 bases from J, with 24 bases in between. Germline V lookup: CDR1 KGHSH, CDR2 LQKENI. Using reference TRBV18 and TRBJ2-1 for the parts outside the CDR3, the full variable domain is NAGVMQNPRHLVRRRGQEARLRCSPMKGHSHVYWYRQLPEEGLKFMVYLQKENIIDESGMPKERFSAEFPKEGPSILRIQQVVRGDSAAYFCASSPPGASASPGGNEQFFGPGTRLTVL.

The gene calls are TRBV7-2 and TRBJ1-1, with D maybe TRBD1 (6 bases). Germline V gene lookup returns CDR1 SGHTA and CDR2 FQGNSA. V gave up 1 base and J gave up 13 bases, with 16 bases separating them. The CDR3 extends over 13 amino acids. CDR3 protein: CASSLGWGEGVFF. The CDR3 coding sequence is TGTGCCAGCAGCTTAGGGTGGGGAGAGGGGGTTTTCTTT.

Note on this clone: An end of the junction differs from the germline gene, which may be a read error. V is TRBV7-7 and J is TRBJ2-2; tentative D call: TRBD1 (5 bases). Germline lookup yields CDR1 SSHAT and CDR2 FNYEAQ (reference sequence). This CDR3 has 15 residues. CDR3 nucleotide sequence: TGTGCTAGCAGCCCACAGGTGGCAGGAAGAGGGGAGCTGTTTTTT. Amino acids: CASSPQVAGRGELFF.

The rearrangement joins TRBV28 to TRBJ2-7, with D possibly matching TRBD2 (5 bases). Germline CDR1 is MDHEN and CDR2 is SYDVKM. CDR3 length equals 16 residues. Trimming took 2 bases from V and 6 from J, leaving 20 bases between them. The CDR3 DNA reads TGTGCCAGCAGTTTAGGACTGTCAGTTCAATGGCGCGAGCAGTACTTC. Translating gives CASSLGLSVQWREQYF.

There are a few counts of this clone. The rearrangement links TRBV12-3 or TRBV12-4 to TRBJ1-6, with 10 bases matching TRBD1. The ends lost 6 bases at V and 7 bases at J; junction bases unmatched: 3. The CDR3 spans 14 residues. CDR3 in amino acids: CASSGQGVNSPLHF. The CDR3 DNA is TGTGCCAGCAGCGGACAGGGGGTAAATTCACCCCTCCACTTT.

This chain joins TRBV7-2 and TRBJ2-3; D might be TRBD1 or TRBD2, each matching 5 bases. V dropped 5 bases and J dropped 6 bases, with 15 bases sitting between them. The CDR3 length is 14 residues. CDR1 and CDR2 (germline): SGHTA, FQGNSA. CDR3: CASSPGRITDTQYF. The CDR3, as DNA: TGTGCCAGCAGCCCGGGACGGATCACGGATACGCAGTATTTT.

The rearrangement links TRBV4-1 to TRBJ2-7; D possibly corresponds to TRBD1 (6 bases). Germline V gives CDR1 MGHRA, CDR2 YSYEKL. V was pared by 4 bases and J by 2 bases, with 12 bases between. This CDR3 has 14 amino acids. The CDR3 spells CASSPRTDPYEQYF. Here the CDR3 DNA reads TGCGCCAGCAGCCCCAGGACAGATCCCTACGAGCAGTACTTC.

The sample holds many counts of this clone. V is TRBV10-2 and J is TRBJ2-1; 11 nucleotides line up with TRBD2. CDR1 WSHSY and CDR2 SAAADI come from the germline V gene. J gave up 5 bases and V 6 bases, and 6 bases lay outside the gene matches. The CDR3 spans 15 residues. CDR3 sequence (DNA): TGCGCCAGCAGCATAGCGGGAGGGCCGGACAATGAGCAGTTCTTC. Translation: CASSIAGGPDNEQFF.

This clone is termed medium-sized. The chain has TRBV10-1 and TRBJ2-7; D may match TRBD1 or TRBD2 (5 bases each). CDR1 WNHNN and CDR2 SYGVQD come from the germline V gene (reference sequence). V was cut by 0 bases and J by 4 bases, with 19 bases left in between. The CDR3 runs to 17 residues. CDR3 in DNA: TGCGCCAGCAGTGAGTCGACGGTATACGGGGCTATGTACGAGCAGTACTTC. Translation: CASSESTVYGAMYEQYF.

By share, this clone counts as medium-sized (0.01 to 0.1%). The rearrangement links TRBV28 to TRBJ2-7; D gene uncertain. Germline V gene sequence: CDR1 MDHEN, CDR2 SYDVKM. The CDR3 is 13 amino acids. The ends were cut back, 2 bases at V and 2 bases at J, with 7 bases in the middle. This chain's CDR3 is CASSLDATYEQYF. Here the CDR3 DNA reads TGTGCCAGCAGTTTAGACGCAACCTACGAGCAGTACTTC.

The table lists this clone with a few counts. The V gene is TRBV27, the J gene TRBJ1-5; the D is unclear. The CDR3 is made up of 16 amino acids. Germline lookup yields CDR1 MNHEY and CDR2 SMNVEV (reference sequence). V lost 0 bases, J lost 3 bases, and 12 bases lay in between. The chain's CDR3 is CASSLSPRGTNQPQHF. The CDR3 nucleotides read TGTGCCAGCAGTTTATCACCCAGAGGTACCAATCAGCCCCAGCATTTT.

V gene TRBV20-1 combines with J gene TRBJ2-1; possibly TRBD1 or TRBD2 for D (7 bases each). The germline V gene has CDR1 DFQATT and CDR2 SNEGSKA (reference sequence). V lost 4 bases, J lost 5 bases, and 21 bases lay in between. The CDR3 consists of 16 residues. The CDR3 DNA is TGCAGTGCTAAACTCAGGGGGGGCTGGGTGAACAATGAGCAGTTCTTC. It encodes CSAKLRGGWVNNEQFF.